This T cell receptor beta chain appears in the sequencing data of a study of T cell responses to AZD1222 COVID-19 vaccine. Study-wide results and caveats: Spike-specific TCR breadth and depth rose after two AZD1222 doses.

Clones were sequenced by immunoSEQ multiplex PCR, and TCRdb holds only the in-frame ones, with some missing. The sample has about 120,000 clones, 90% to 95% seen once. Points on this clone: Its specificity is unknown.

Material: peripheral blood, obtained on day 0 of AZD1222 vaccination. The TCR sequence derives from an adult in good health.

The CDR3 loop is CASSPGGALLEAFF. DNA for the CDR3: TGTGCCAGCAGCCCGGGAGGGGCCCTCCTTGAAGCTTTCTTT. The chain carries TRBV7-2 and TRBJ1-1, with D possibly TRBD1 on 5 matching bases. The ends were cut back, 5 bases at V and 7 bases at J, with 17 bases in the middle. The CDR3 is 14 amino acids. Germline lookup yields CDR1 SGHTA and CDR2 FQGNSA. Together with reference TRBV7-2 and TRBJ1-1, the CDR3 gives the full variable domain: GAGVSQSPSNKVTEKGKDVELRCDPISGHTALYWYRQSLGQGLEFLIYFQGNSAPDKSGLPSDRFSAERTGGSVSTLTIQRTQQEDSAVYLCASSPGGALLEAFFGQGTRLTVV.